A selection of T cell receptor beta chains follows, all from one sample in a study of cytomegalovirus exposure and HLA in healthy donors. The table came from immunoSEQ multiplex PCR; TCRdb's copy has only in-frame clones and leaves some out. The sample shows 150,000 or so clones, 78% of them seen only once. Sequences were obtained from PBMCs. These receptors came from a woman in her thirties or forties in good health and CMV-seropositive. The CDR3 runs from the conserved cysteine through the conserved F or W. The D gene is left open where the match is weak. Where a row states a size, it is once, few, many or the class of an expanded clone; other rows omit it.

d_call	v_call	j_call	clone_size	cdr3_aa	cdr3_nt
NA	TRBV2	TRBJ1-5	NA	CASSEWIGGVSNQPQHF	TGTGCCAGCAGTGAATGGATAGGGGGGGTATCAAATCAGCCCCAGCATTTT
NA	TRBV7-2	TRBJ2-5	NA	CASSLEGGLGTQYF	TGTGCCAGCAGCTTAGAAGGAGGGTTAGGGACCCAGTACTTC
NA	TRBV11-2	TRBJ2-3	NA	CASSLVRTLATGSTDTQYF	TGTGCCAGCAGCTTAGTAAGGACTCTGGCAACCGGGAGCACAGATACGCAGTATTTT
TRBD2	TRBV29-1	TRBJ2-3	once	CSVGWGGGYTDTQYF	TGCAGCGTTGGCTGGGGCGGGGGGTACACAGATACGCAGTATTTT
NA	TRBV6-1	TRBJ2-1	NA	CASSEEEGGQSYNEQFF	TGTGCCAGCAGTGAAGAGGAAGGGGGACAAAGCTACAATGAGCAGTTCTTC
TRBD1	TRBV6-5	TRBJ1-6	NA	CASRPDRGNSPLHF	TGTGCCAGCAGACCAGACAGGGGTAATTCACCCCTCCACTTT
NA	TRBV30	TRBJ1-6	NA	CAWAENRNSSPLHF	TGTGCCTGGGCAGAGAACAGGAATAGTTCACCCCTCCACTTT
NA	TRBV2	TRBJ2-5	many	CASSPALGVQETQYF	TGTGCCAGCAGTCCCGCCTTGGGAGTCCAAGAGACCCAGTACTTC
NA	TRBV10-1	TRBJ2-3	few	CASSKDNTDTQYF	TGCGCCAGCAGTAAGGACAACACAGATACGCAGTATTTT
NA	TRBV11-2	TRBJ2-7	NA	CASSLFRAYEQYF	TGTGCCAGCAGCTTGTTTCGGGCCTACGAGCAGTACTTC
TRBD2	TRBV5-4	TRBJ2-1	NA	CASSLAPGGTSYNEQFF	TGTGCCAGCAGCTTGGCCCCCGGGGGGACCTCGTACAATGAGCAGTTCTTC
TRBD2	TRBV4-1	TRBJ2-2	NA	CASSFNLAGGPVELFF	TGCGCCAGCAGCTTTAATCTAGCGGGGGGGCCCGTGGAGCTGTTTTTT
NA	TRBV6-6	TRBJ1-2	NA	CASSPALQGHGYTF	TGTGCCAGCAGCCCGGCACTACAGGGCCATGGCTACACCTTC
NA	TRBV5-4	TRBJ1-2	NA	CASSLEGGAWGYTF	TGTGCCAGCAGCTTGGAGGGAGGGGCCTGGGGCTACACCTTC
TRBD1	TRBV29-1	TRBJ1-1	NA	CSVAETGGFTEAFF	TGCAGCGTTGCCGAGACAGGGGGGTTCACTGAAGCTTTCTTT
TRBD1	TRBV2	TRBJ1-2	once	CATQEDRGYGYTF	TGTGCCACCCAAGAGGACAGGGGCTATGGCTACACCTTC
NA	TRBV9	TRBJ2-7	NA	CASSKTEAPPYEQYF	TGTGCCAGCAGCAAGACTGAGGCTCCTCCTTACGAGCAGTACTTC
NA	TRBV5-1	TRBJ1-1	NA	CASSLGQTGPTEAFF	TGCGCCAGCAGCTTGGGACAAACAGGGCCCACTGAAGCTTTCTTT
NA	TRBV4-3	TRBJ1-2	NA	CASSQDAGNYGYTF	TGCGCCAGCAGCCAAGATGCCGGGAACTATGGCTACACCTTC
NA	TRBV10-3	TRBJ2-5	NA	CAISENSQETQYF	TGTGCCATCAGTGAGAACTCCCAAGAGACCCAGTACTTC
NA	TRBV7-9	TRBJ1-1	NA	CASSLEKRNTEAFF	TGTGCCAGCAGCTTAGAAAAGAGGAACACTGAAGCTTTCTTT
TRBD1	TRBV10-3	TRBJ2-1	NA	CAIRATGQGNEQFF	TGTGCCATCAGGGCTACGGGACAGGGTAATGAGCAGTTCTTC
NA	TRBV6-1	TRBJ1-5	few	CASRRARDSDQPQHF	TGTGCCAGCAGAAGGGCCCGGGACTCTGATCAGCCCCAGCATTTT
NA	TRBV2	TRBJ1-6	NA	CASTWTSSNPLHF	TGTGCCAGCACCTGGACATCTTCAAATCCCCTCCACTTT
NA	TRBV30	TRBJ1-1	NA	CAWSNSGLRGTEAFF	TGTGCCTGGAGTAACTCGGGGCTCAGGGGAACTGAAGCTTTCTTT
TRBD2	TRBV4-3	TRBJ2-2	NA	CASSQGRAGGNTGELFF	TGCGCCAGCAGCCAAGGCCGAGCGGGGGGTAACACCGGGGAGCTGTTTTTT
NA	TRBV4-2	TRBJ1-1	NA	CASSITPQANTEAFF	TGTGCCAGCAGCATAACTCCTCAAGCGAACACTGAAGCTTTCTTT